These T cell receptor beta chains were read from a single sample in a study of T cells after yellow fever vaccination. TCRdb reprocessed the 5' RACE reads via MiXCR and lists one record per CDR3 protein. The repertoire includes approximately 110,000 distinct CDR3 sequences, 7.4% of them detected once, and approximately 2.7% sits in the top ten. Material: CD4+ T cells sorted from PBMCs, obtained 10 days after the first yellow fever vaccination. All receptors derive from a man aged 18 to 29 who received the YFV17D yellow fever vaccine. Both conserved end residues are part of each CDR3. A D gene is named only where the DNA matches it firmly. Clone size is not always given. Where it is, it says once, few, many or a class for expanded clones.

J gene: TRBJ2-3; V gene: TRBV4-2; D gene: TRBD2; clone size: many; CDR3 DNA: TGTGCCAGCAGCCTGACGTCTAGCGGGGGGGTAAGCACAGATACGCAGTATTTT; CDR3 protein: CASSLTSSGGVSTDTQYF
J gene: TRBJ1-2; V gene: TRBV29-1; D gene: NA; clone size: many; CDR3 DNA: TGCAGCGTTGAAGAACGGCAGGGAATTCGTAGCTACACCTTC; CDR3 protein: CSVEERQGIRSYTF
J gene: TRBJ2-1; V gene: TRBV5-1; D gene: TRBD2; clone size: many; CDR3 DNA: TGCGCCAGCAGCCTGACTAGCGGGGCCGAAAATGAGCAGTTCTTC; CDR3 protein: CASSLTSGAENEQFF
J gene: TRBJ1-3; V gene: TRBV20-1; D gene: NA; clone size: many; CDR3 DNA: TGCAGTGCCCGGGACTTCAACTCTGGAAACACCATATATTTT; CDR3 protein: CSARDFNSGNTIYF
J gene: TRBJ2-5; V gene: TRBV12-3/TRBV12-4; D gene: NA; clone size: many; CDR3 DNA: TGTGCCAGCAGTTTAACGGCCCAACCGGAGACCCAGTACTTC; CDR3 protein: CASSLTAQPETQYF
J gene: TRBJ1-5; V gene: TRBV6-1; D gene: NA; clone size: many; CDR3 DNA: TGTGCCAGCAGCCCTGGGTCTTATAGCAATCAGCCCCAGCATTTT; CDR3 protein: CASSPGSYSNQPQHF
J gene: TRBJ2-3; V gene: TRBV5-1; D gene: NA; clone size: many; CDR3 DNA: TGCGCCAGCACCCTGGGTTCCATTGTGGGCACAGATACGCAGTATTTT; CDR3 protein: CASTLGSIVGTDTQYF
J gene: TRBJ2-1; V gene: TRBV6-5; D gene: NA; clone size: many; CDR3 DNA: TGTGCCAGCAGTTTTCTGCGGGCGGGCTCCTACAATGAGCAGTTCTTC; CDR3 protein: CASSFLRAGSYNEQFF
J gene: TRBJ2-1; V gene: TRBV2; D gene: TRBD1; clone size: many; CDR3 DNA: TGTGCCAGCAGGGAGGACAGGGGGACCTACAATGAGCAGTTCTTC; CDR3 protein: CASREDRGTYNEQFF
J gene: TRBJ1-6; V gene: TRBV30; D gene: NA; clone size: many; CDR3 DNA: TGTGCCTGGAGTGTACGCGGGACTTTTAATTCACCCCTCCACTTT; CDR3 protein: CAWSVRGTFNSPLHF
J gene: TRBJ1-4; V gene: TRBV5-4; D gene: TRBD1; clone size: once; CDR3 DNA: TGTGCCAGCAGCTTGAAGATGGGGACAGTTAATGAAAAACTGTTTTTT; CDR3 protein: CASSLKMGTVNEKLFF
J gene: TRBJ1-5; V gene: TRBV19; D gene: TRBD1; clone size: many; CDR3 DNA: TGTGCCAGTAGTATGGGAAGACAGGGCCCCAATCAGCCCCAGCATTTT; CDR3 protein: CASSMGRQGPNQPQHF
J gene: TRBJ2-3; V gene: TRBV12-3/TRBV12-4; D gene: NA; clone size: NA; CDR3 DNA: TGTGCCAGCAGACGAGTCGGCAGGGACACAGATACGCAGTATTTT; CDR3 protein: CASRRVGRDTDTQYF
J gene: TRBJ1-2; V gene: TRBV5-1; D gene: NA; clone size: NA; CDR3 DNA: TGCGCCAGCGGAACAGATAACTATGGCTACACCTTC; CDR3 protein: CASGTDNYGYTF
J gene: TRBJ1-5; V gene: TRBV6-5; D gene: NA; clone size: NA; CDR3 DNA: TGTGCCATTCCACCGGCTCAAAGGGGTCAGCCCCAGCATTTT; CDR3 protein: CAIPPAQRGQPQHF
J gene: TRBJ2-2; V gene: TRBV5-1; D gene: NA; clone size: many; CDR3 DNA: TGCGCCAGCAGCTTTGGGAGCGGCTCGAACACCGGGGAGCTGTTTTTT; CDR3 protein: CASSFGSGSNTGELFF
J gene: TRBJ1-1; V gene: TRBV10-3; D gene: NA; clone size: many; CDR3 DNA: TGTGCCATCAGACGTGACGACCTCTACACTGAAGCTTTCTTT; CDR3 protein: CAIRRDDLYTEAFF
J gene: TRBJ1-1; V gene: TRBV20-1; D gene: TRBD1; clone size: many; CDR3 DNA: TGCAGTGCACCGATCAGGGGGGACACTGAAGCTTTCTTT; CDR3 protein: CSAPIRGDTEAFF
J gene: TRBJ1-1; V gene: TRBV4-1; D gene: NA; clone size: many; CDR3 DNA: TGCGCCAGCAGCCAAGACAGGCAGACGGGAGCTTTCTTT; CDR3 protein: CASSQDRQTGAFF
J gene: TRBJ1-2; V gene: TRBV7-2; D gene: NA; clone size: NA; CDR3 DNA: TGTGCCAGCAGCTTAGCCCAGGGGAATGGCTACACCTTC; CDR3 protein: CASSLAQGNGYTF
J gene: TRBJ2-7; V gene: TRBV12-5; D gene: NA; clone size: many; CDR3 DNA: TGTGCTAGTGGTTTTCGGGGATCCTACGAGCAGTACTTC; CDR3 protein: CASGFRGSYEQYF
J gene: TRBJ1-2; V gene: TRBV7-9; D gene: NA; clone size: many; CDR3 DNA: TGTGCCAGCAGCTTAGTAGGGTATCATGGCTACACCTTC; CDR3 protein: CASSLVGYHGYTF
J gene: TRBJ1-5; V gene: TRBV19; D gene: NA; clone size: NA; CDR3 DNA: TGTGCCAGTAGTTGGAGGTTTAGCAATCAGCCCCAGCATTTT; CDR3 protein: CASSWRFSNQPQHF
J gene: TRBJ2-5; V gene: TRBV12-3/TRBV12-4; D gene: TRBD2; clone size: many; CDR3 DNA: TGTGCCAGCAGTCCTAGCGGGGGGGCCCGGGAGACCCAGTACTTC; CDR3 protein: CASSPSGGARETQYF
J gene: TRBJ2-2; V gene: TRBV5-5; D gene: NA; clone size: many; CDR3 DNA: TGTGCCAGCAGAGGGCAGAACACCGGGGAGCTGTTTTTT; CDR3 protein: CASRGQNTGELFF
J gene: TRBJ1-1; V gene: TRBV19; D gene: NA; clone size: many; CDR3 DNA: TGTGCCAGTAGTACGGACGCTGAAGCTTTCTTT; CDR3 protein: CASSTDAEAFF
J gene: TRBJ2-5; V gene: TRBV13; D gene: TRBD1; clone size: NA; CDR3 DNA: TGTGCCAGCAGTGAATTTCTCGGGACAGGGGTAGTGGAGACCCAGTACTTC; CDR3 protein: CASSEFLGTGVVETQYF
J gene: TRBJ1-5; V gene: TRBV10-3; D gene: NA; clone size: NA; CDR3 DNA: TGTGCCATCAGTGACTCTTATAGCAATCAGCCCCAGCATTTT; CDR3 protein: CAISDSYSNQPQHF
J gene: TRBJ2-7; V gene: TRBV7-6; D gene: NA; clone size: many; CDR3 DNA: TGTGCCAGCAGCCCAATTTCCCCGATGACAGGTATTACCTACGAGCAGTACTTC; CDR3 protein: CASSPISPMTGITYEQYF
J gene: TRBJ2-2; V gene: TRBV5-1; D gene: NA; clone size: few; CDR3 DNA: TGCGCCAGCAGCTTGGCCATGACAGGCCTCGCGAACACCGGGGAGCTGTTTTTT; CDR3 protein: CASSLAMTGLANTGELFF
J gene: TRBJ2-1; V gene: TRBV5-1; D gene: NA; clone size: many; CDR3 DNA: TGCGCCAGCCGGGGGATGGGGGGGGCCGATGAGCAGTTCTTC; CDR3 protein: CASRGMGGADEQFF
J gene: TRBJ2-3; V gene: TRBV24-1; D gene: NA; clone size: many; CDR3 DNA: TGTGCCACCAGTGTGCGGGGGCGCACAGATACGCAGTATTTT; CDR3 protein: CATSVRGRTDTQYF
J gene: TRBJ1-2; V gene: TRBV5-1; D gene: NA; clone size: many; CDR3 DNA: TGCGCCAGCAGCCCACCCGGGGCGGGTGGCTACACCTTC; CDR3 protein: CASSPPGAGGYTF
J gene: TRBJ2-6; V gene: TRBV6-2/TRBV6-3; D gene: TRBD2; clone size: many; CDR3 DNA: TGTGCCAGCAGTTACCCCCCCGGGACTAGCGGGGGGGCTGGGGCCAACGTCCTGACTTTC; CDR3 protein: CASSYPPGTSGGAGANVLTF
J gene: TRBJ2-1; V gene: TRBV11-2; D gene: TRBD2; clone size: NA; CDR3 DNA: TGTGCCAGCAGCGGAACTAGCGGGGGCTTCAGCTCCTACAATGAGCAGTTCTTC; CDR3 protein: CASSGTSGGFSSYNEQFF
J gene: TRBJ2-5; V gene: TRBV5-1; D gene: NA; clone size: many; CDR3 DNA: TGCGCCAGCAGCTACAGCGACCCGGGCCAAGAGACCCAGTACTTC; CDR3 protein: CASSYSDPGQETQYF
J gene: TRBJ2-1; V gene: TRBV6-5; D gene: NA; clone size: many; CDR3 DNA: TGTGCCAGCAGATGGGGCTCCTACAATGAGCAGTTCTTC; CDR3 protein: CASRWGSYNEQFF
J gene: TRBJ2-5; V gene: TRBV5-4; D gene: NA; clone size: NA; CDR3 DNA: TGTGCCAGCAGCTTGACTAGTCGGCCCCAAGAGACCCAGTACTTC; CDR3 protein: CASSLTSRPQETQYF
J gene: TRBJ2-2; V gene: TRBV6-4; D gene: NA; clone size: many; CDR3 DNA: TGTGCCAGCAGCCCAGCCGGCGACACCGGGGAGCTGTTTTTT; CDR3 protein: CASSPAGDTGELFF
J gene: TRBJ2-3; V gene: TRBV19; D gene: TRBD2; clone size: NA; CDR3 DNA: TGTGCCAGTAAGCCGGGACTAGCGGGGATAAGCACAGATACGCAGTATTTT; CDR3 protein: CASKPGLAGISTDTQYF
J gene: TRBJ2-1; V gene: TRBV6-2/TRBV6-3; D gene: TRBD2; clone size: many; CDR3 DNA: TGTGCCAGCAGTCCAGGGTGGGGTCAGCGGGGCAATGAGCAGTTCTTC; CDR3 protein: CASSPGWGQRGNEQFF
J gene: TRBJ2-1; V gene: TRBV12-3/TRBV12-4; D gene: NA; clone size: many; CDR3 DNA: TGTGCCAGCAGTTTACCCCAGGGTCGAAATGAGCAGTTCTTC; CDR3 protein: CASSLPQGRNEQFF
J gene: TRBJ2-2; V gene: TRBV10-3; D gene: NA; clone size: many; CDR3 DNA: TGTGCCATCAGTGATCCGGGACAGAACACCGGGGAGCTGTTTTTT; CDR3 protein: CAISDPGQNTGELFF
J gene: TRBJ2-3; V gene: TRBV4-3; D gene: NA; clone size: many; CDR3 DNA: TGCGCCAGTGCGGCGGGGGCCCAGCCGGATACGCAGTATTTT; CDR3 protein: CASAAGAQPDTQYF
J gene: TRBJ2-6; V gene: TRBV4-1; D gene: NA; clone size: many; CDR3 DNA: TGCGCCAGCAGCCAGTACACGGCCGGGGCCAACGTCCTGACTTTC; CDR3 protein: CASSQYTAGANVLTF
J gene: TRBJ2-5; V gene: TRBV20-1; D gene: NA; clone size: few; CDR3 DNA: TGCAGTGCTATCGAGTTGGAGACCCAGTACTTC; CDR3 protein: CSAIELETQYF
J gene: TRBJ2-5; V gene: TRBV11-1; D gene: TRBD2; clone size: many; CDR3 DNA: TGTGCCAGCAGCCCCTTCGGGACTAGCGTTGGAAGGACCCAGTACTTC; CDR3 protein: CASSPFGTSVGRTQYF
J gene: TRBJ2-3; V gene: TRBV2; D gene: NA; clone size: many; CDR3 DNA: TGTGCCAGCAGTGAATCAGATACGCAGTATTTT; CDR3 protein: CASSESDTQYF
J gene: TRBJ1-5; V gene: TRBV6-2/TRBV6-3; D gene: NA; clone size: many; CDR3 DNA: TGTGCCAGCAGTTACCAGCTTGGGAAGGGAGCCTTGGAAACAAATCAGCCCCAGCATTTT; CDR3 protein: CASSYQLGKGALETNQPQHF
J gene: TRBJ2-4; V gene: TRBV20-1; D gene: TRBD2; clone size: many; CDR3 DNA: TGCAGTGCTAGAGATCTAGCGGGGGGTCACATTCAGTACTTC; CDR3 protein: CSARDLAGGHIQYF
J gene: TRBJ1-1; V gene: TRBV29-1; D gene: NA; clone size: many; CDR3 DNA: TGCAGCGTTTGGAGGGCCACTGAAGCTTTCTTT; CDR3 protein: CSVWRATEAFF
J gene: TRBJ1-1; V gene: TRBV5-1; D gene: NA; clone size: many; CDR3 DNA: TGCGCCAGCAGCTTGCGGTCGGGGGCGAACACTGAAGCTTTCTTT; CDR3 protein: CASSLRSGANTEAFF
J gene: TRBJ1-1; V gene: TRBV6-5; D gene: NA; clone size: many; CDR3 DNA: TGTGCCAGCAGTTACGGACAGCTGAACACTGAAGCTTTCTTT; CDR3 protein: CASSYGQLNTEAFF
J gene: TRBJ2-2; V gene: TRBV20-1; D gene: TRBD2; clone size: many; CDR3 DNA: TGCAGTGCCCGGCGGGGGGAAACCGGGGAGCTGTTTTTT; CDR3 protein: CSARRGETGELFF
J gene: TRBJ2-3; V gene: TRBV5-4; D gene: NA; clone size: NA; CDR3 DNA: TGTGCCAGCAGCTTGGGACTGGGGACTGGTCTTGATACGCAGTATTTT; CDR3 protein: CASSLGLGTGLDTQYF